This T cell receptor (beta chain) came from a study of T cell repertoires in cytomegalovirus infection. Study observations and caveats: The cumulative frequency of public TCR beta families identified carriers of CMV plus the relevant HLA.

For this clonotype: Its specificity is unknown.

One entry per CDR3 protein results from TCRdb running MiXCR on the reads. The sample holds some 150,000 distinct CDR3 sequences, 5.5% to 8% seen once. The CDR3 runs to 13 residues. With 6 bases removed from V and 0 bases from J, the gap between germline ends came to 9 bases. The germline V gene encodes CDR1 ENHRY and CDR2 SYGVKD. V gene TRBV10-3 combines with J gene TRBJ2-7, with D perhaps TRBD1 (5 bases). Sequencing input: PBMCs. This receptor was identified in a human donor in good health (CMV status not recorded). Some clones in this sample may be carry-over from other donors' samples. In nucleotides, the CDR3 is TGTGCCATCAGGACAGCGAGCTCCTACGAGCAGTACTTC. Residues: CAIRTASSYEQYF.